A selection of T cell receptor beta chains follows, all from one sample in a study of PD-L1 blockade in urothelial cancer. Sequenced by immunoSEQ multiplex PCR; TCRdb stores in-frame clones only, minus some. The sample carries about 110,000 clones, roughly 90% recorded once. The sequences come from PBMCs, collected around atezolizumab (anti-PD-L1) treatment. All receptors derive from a man aged 55 to 70 with urothelial cancer. Each CDR3 is given with its conserved first and last residue. The D gene is left open where the match is weak. A clone size is listed for some rows: how often the clone was seen (once, few, many), or a class if it is expanded.

j_gene: TRBJ1-1
v_gene: TRBV5-1
d_gene: TRBD1
abundance: -
CDR3nt: TGCGCCAGCAGTTGGACAGGCGCTGAAGCTTTCTTT
CDR3aa: CASSWTGAEAFF

j_gene: TRBJ2-1
v_gene: TRBV5-1
d_gene: TRBD2
abundance: once
CDR3nt: TGCGCCAGCACCTGGGGGACTAGCGGGAGAGTCGAGCAGTTCTTC
CDR3aa: CASTWGTSGRVEQFF

j_gene: TRBJ2-4
v_gene: TRBV10-3
d_gene: -
abundance: -
CDR3nt: TGTGCCATCAGTGAGTCGGATCCTGAGGGGGGGCAAAACATTCAGTACTTC
CDR3aa: CAISESDPEGGQNIQYF

j_gene: TRBJ2-7
v_gene: TRBV5-4
d_gene: TRBD2
abundance: -
CDR3nt: TGTGCCAGCAGCGCGGGGACTAGCCCTAGCTACGAGCAGTACTTC
CDR3aa: CASSAGTSPSYEQYF

j_gene: TRBJ2-7
v_gene: TRBV6-5
d_gene: -
abundance: -
CDR3nt: TGTGCCAGCGATGATCAGTACGAGCAGTACTTC
CDR3aa: CASDDQYEQYF

j_gene: TRBJ2-7
v_gene: TRBV5-4
d_gene: -
abundance: -
CDR3nt: TGTGCCAGCAGCTTGCAGGACTCCTACGAGCAGTACTTC
CDR3aa: CASSLQDSYEQYF

j_gene: TRBJ2-6
v_gene: TRBV7-8
d_gene: -
abundance: once
CDR3nt: TGTGCCAGCAGCCCAGAGCGTGCCGGGGCCAACGTCCTGACTTTC
CDR3aa: CASSPERAGANVLTF

j_gene: TRBJ1-3
v_gene: TRBV11-2
d_gene: -
abundance: -
CDR3nt: TGTGCCAGCAGCTTAAGCGGGGCGAGGTCTGGAAACACCATATATTTT
CDR3aa: CASSLSGARSGNTIYF

j_gene: TRBJ2-7
v_gene: TRBV7-8
d_gene: -
abundance: -
CDR3nt: TGTGCCAGCAGCTTAGCGCTGAGCAGGGTAGATTACGAGCAGTACTTC
CDR3aa: CASSLALSRVDYEQYF

j_gene: TRBJ1-4
v_gene: TRBV27
d_gene: TRBD1
abundance: -
CDR3nt: TGTGCCAGCAGTTCGACAGGGTTAACTAATGAAAAACTGTTTTTT
CDR3aa: CASSSTGLTNEKLFF

j_gene: TRBJ2-7
v_gene: TRBV20-1
d_gene: -
abundance: -
CDR3nt: TGCAGTGCTACAGGGCGGGAGCAGTACTTC
CDR3aa: CSATGREQYF

j_gene: TRBJ2-2
v_gene: TRBV7-2
d_gene: TRBD1
abundance: -
CDR3nt: TGTGCCAGCAGCACTCAGGGGGCCGGGGAGCTGTTTTTT
CDR3aa: CASSTQGAGELFF

j_gene: TRBJ2-1
v_gene: TRBV19
d_gene: TRBD2
abundance: -
CDR3nt: TGTGCCAGTAGTATGAGGACTAGCGGGGGGGCCTGGGGGAATGAGCAGTTCTTC
CDR3aa: CASSMRTSGGAWGNEQFF

j_gene: TRBJ2-7
v_gene: TRBV6-1
d_gene: TRBD1
abundance: once
CDR3nt: TGTGCCAGCAGCGACAGGGATGGGTACAGCTACGAGCAGTACTTC
CDR3aa: CASSDRDGYSYEQYF

j_gene: TRBJ2-5
v_gene: TRBV7-3
d_gene: TRBD1
abundance: -
CDR3nt: TGTGCCAGCAGCCGGGACAGCCAAGAGACCCAGTACTTC
CDR3aa: CASSRDSQETQYF

j_gene: TRBJ2-7
v_gene: TRBV5-4
d_gene: TRBD2
abundance: -
CDR3nt: TGTGCCAGCAGCTCGCAACTAGCGGGAGTTGAGGAGCAGTACTTC
CDR3aa: CASSSQLAGVEEQYF

j_gene: TRBJ2-7
v_gene: TRBV7-6
d_gene: TRBD2
abundance: -
CDR3nt: TGTGCCAGCAGCTTAGAGCGGGGGCGTAACTCGGGCGAGCAGTACTTC
CDR3aa: CASSLERGRNSGEQYF

j_gene: TRBJ1-6
v_gene: TRBV28
d_gene: -
abundance: -
CDR3nt: TGTGCCAGCAGTTTATCACGGGTTCGGGCCCTCCACTTT
CDR3aa: CASSLSRVRALHF

j_gene: TRBJ2-3
v_gene: TRBV7-9
d_gene: -
abundance: few
CDR3nt: TGTGCCAGCAGCCATCGAAAACTAGTCCCCCCCACAGATACGCAGTATTTT
CDR3aa: CASSHRKLVPPTDTQYF

j_gene: TRBJ2-7
v_gene: TRBV5-4
d_gene: TRBD1
abundance: -
CDR3nt: TGTGCCAGCAGCTTGGGGGCCGGGACAGTCTCCTACGAGCAGTACTTC
CDR3aa: CASSLGAGTVSYEQYF

j_gene: TRBJ2-5
v_gene: TRBV6-7
d_gene: -
abundance: -
CDR3nt: TGTGCCAGCAGTTCCCAGATAAGCGCAGAACAAGAGACCCAGTACTTC
CDR3aa: CASSSQISAEQETQYF

j_gene: TRBJ2-7
v_gene: TRBV7-2
d_gene: -
abundance: -
CDR3nt: TGTGCCAGCAGCTTAAGAAAAATATGGACACCAAGGGTGGACGAGCAGTACTTC
CDR3aa: CASSLRKIWTPRVDEQYF

j_gene: TRBJ1-4
v_gene: TRBV7-9
d_gene: -
abundance: once
CDR3nt: TGTGCCAGCAGCTATGGGTTCCAGGGCAATGAAAAACTGTTTTTT
CDR3aa: CASSYGFQGNEKLFF

j_gene: TRBJ2-1
v_gene: TRBV30
d_gene: TRBD2
abundance: -
CDR3nt: TGTGCCTGGAGTTTAGGACTAGCGGGGGCGGAGCAGTTCTTC
CDR3aa: CAWSLGLAGAEQFF

j_gene: TRBJ2-7
v_gene: TRBV5-6
d_gene: TRBD2
abundance: -
CDR3nt: TGTGCCAGCAACATACGACTAGCGGGAAGGTACGAGCAGTACTTC
CDR3aa: CASNIRLAGRYEQYF

j_gene: TRBJ2-7
v_gene: TRBV6-1
d_gene: TRBD2
abundance: -
CDR3nt: TGTGCCAGTGGGGGGCTAGCGGGGTTGGGCTACGAGCAGTACTTC
CDR3aa: CASGGLAGLGYEQYF

j_gene: TRBJ2-5
v_gene: TRBV21-1
d_gene: -
abundance: -
CDR3nt: TGTGCCAGCAGCAAAGAACTAGCGGGGCTACAAGAGACCCAGTACTTC
CDR3aa: CASSKELAGLQETQYF

j_gene: TRBJ2-2
v_gene: TRBV6-1
d_gene: -
abundance: -
CDR3nt: TGTGCCAGCAGTGAACGTTGGCAAGTCGCGAACACCGGGGAGCTGTTTTTT
CDR3aa: CASSERWQVANTGELFF

j_gene: TRBJ2-1
v_gene: TRBV5-6
d_gene: TRBD1
abundance: -
CDR3nt: TGTGCCAGCAGCTTCGACAGGGTACCCTACAATGAGCAGTTCTTC
CDR3aa: CASSFDRVPYNEQFF

j_gene: TRBJ2-3
v_gene: TRBV7-9
d_gene: -
abundance: -
CDR3nt: TGTGCCAGCAGCTCCTCCCCGGGTGTCCGACGTCGGGATACGCAGTATTTT
CDR3aa: CASSSSPGVRRRDTQYF

j_gene: TRBJ2-1
v_gene: TRBV6-4
d_gene: -
abundance: few
CDR3nt: TGTGCCAGCAGTGACTCGCCCGGACAGCCATACAATGAGCAGTTCTTC
CDR3aa: CASSDSPGQPYNEQFF

j_gene: TRBJ1-1
v_gene: TRBV4-1
d_gene: -
abundance: -
CDR3nt: TGCGCCAGCAGCCAAGACAGGGGTAGAACTGAAGCTTTCTTT
CDR3aa: CASSQDRGRTEAFF

j_gene: TRBJ2-2
v_gene: TRBV7-2
d_gene: TRBD1
abundance: once
CDR3nt: TGTGCCAGCAGCTGGGACAGTTCAACCGGGGAGCTGTTTTTT
CDR3aa: CASSWDSSTGELFF

j_gene: TRBJ2-3
v_gene: TRBV5-4
d_gene: -
abundance: -
CDR3nt: TGTGCCAGCAGCCGGGGCGGGGTCCGCGACACAGATACGCAGTATTTT
CDR3aa: CASSRGGVRDTDTQYF

j_gene: TRBJ2-5
v_gene: TRBV21-1
d_gene: -
abundance: -
CDR3nt: TGTGCCAGCAGTAGCGGGAGCGACCCACAAGAGACCCAGTACTTC
CDR3aa: CASSSGSDPQETQYF

j_gene: TRBJ1-5
v_gene: TRBV7-9
d_gene: TRBD1
abundance: -
CDR3nt: TGTGCCAGCAGCTCCGGGACAGGGAAACACAGCAATCAGCCCCAGCATTTT
CDR3aa: CASSSGTGKHSNQPQHF

j_gene: TRBJ1-4
v_gene: TRBV6-5
d_gene: TRBD1
abundance: -
CDR3nt: TGTGCCAGCAGTTACTCGACAGGGGCAAATGAAAAACTGTTTTTT
CDR3aa: CASSYSTGANEKLFF

j_gene: TRBJ2-1
v_gene: TRBV12-2
d_gene: -
abundance: -
CDR3nt: TGTGCAAGTCGCTCCAGACTAGCGGGAAAGCTCAATGAGCAGTTCTTC
CDR3aa: CASRSRLAGKLNEQFF

j_gene: TRBJ1-4
v_gene: TRBV16
d_gene: -
abundance: -
CDR3nt: TGTGCCAGCAGCCAAGCTCGGACGGGAAATGAAAAACTGTTTTTT
CDR3aa: CASSQARTGNEKLFF

j_gene: TRBJ2-5
v_gene: TRBV5-4
d_gene: -
abundance: -
CDR3nt: TGTGCCAGCAGCACGGACAGACAAGAGACCCAGTACTTC
CDR3aa: CASSTDRQETQYF

j_gene: TRBJ1-5
v_gene: TRBV19
d_gene: TRBD1
abundance: -
CDR3nt: TGTGCCAGTACTGGGACAGGGTCCTTGTATAGCAATCAGCCCCAGCATTTT
CDR3aa: CASTGTGSLYSNQPQHF

j_gene: TRBJ2-5
v_gene: TRBV6-5
d_gene: -
abundance: -
CDR3nt: TGTGCCAGCAGTTACTCGAGTGGAGGAGAGACCCAGTACTTC
CDR3aa: CASSYSSGGETQYF

j_gene: TRBJ1-5
v_gene: TRBV4-3
d_gene: -
abundance: -
CDR3nt: TGCGCCAGCAGCCAAGAAGGAGGGAATCAGCCCCAGCATTTT
CDR3aa: CASSQEGGNQPQHF

j_gene: TRBJ2-6
v_gene: TRBV29-1
d_gene: -
abundance: -
CDR3nt: TGCAGCGGACAACAGGTTAACTCTGGGGCCAACGTCCTGACTTTC
CDR3aa: CSGQQVNSGANVLTF

j_gene: TRBJ2-1
v_gene: TRBV18
d_gene: -
abundance: -
CDR3nt: TGTGCCAGCTCACCACAGGGTTCTAGCAGACTCAATGAGCAGTTCTTC
CDR3aa: CASSPQGSSRLNEQFF

j_gene: TRBJ1-5
v_gene: TRBV4-3
d_gene: -
abundance: -
CDR3nt: TGCGCCAGCAGCCAAGATCTGGACTTCGGGGGATCAAGCAATCAGCCCCAGCATTTT
CDR3aa: CASSQDLDFGGSSNQPQHF

j_gene: TRBJ1-1
v_gene: TRBV30
d_gene: TRBD1
abundance: few
CDR3nt: TGTGCCCGGGACAGGAACACTGAAGCTTTCTTT
CDR3aa: CARDRNTEAFF

j_gene: TRBJ2-1
v_gene: TRBV27
d_gene: TRBD2
abundance: -
CDR3nt: TGTGCCAGCAGGTTGGAAGCGGGAGGGGGGTACAATGAGCAGTTCTTC
CDR3aa: CASRLEAGGGYNEQFF

j_gene: TRBJ1-5
v_gene: TRBV6-5
d_gene: -
abundance: -
CDR3nt: TGTGCCAGCAGTCTGCAACAGGGACAGCCCCAGCATTTT
CDR3aa: CASSLQQGQPQHF

j_gene: TRBJ2-1
v_gene: TRBV25-1
d_gene: TRBD2
abundance: -
CDR3nt: TGTGCCAGCAGTCCAGCGGGAGTTGGCTACAATGAGCAGTTCTTC
CDR3aa: CASSPAGVGYNEQFF

j_gene: TRBJ2-3
v_gene: TRBV6-4
d_gene: TRBD2
abundance: -
CDR3nt: TGTGCCAGCAGTGGGACTAGCGGAGGCACAGATACGCAGTATTTT
CDR3aa: CASSGTSGGTDTQYF

j_gene: TRBJ2-5
v_gene: TRBV5-6
d_gene: TRBD2
abundance: -
CDR3nt: TGTGCCAGCAGCTTAATAGCGGGGGGCGGGGAGACCCAGTACTTC
CDR3aa: CASSLIAGGGETQYF

j_gene: TRBJ2-7
v_gene: TRBV2
d_gene: TRBD1
abundance: -
CDR3nt: TGTGCCAGCGGACAGGGGCGCTACGAGCAGTACTTC
CDR3aa: CASGQGRYEQYF

j_gene: TRBJ2-1
v_gene: TRBV18
d_gene: -
abundance: -
CDR3nt: TGTGCCAGCTCACGCCTAGGGGTTGGTGAGAATGAGCAGTTCTTC
CDR3aa: CASSRLGVGENEQFF